Sequencing of this TCR beta chain was carried out in a study of prognosis after radiotherapy for stage I lung cancer. This CDR3 contains 16 residues. The V and J ends lost 5 bases and 5 bases, in that order; junction bases with no gene match: 9. Germline CDR1 MNHNS, CDR2 SASEGT. Two-round multiplex PCR, the amplification method, yielded TCR beta CDR3 from genomic DNA. Primers (each specific to one TRBV or TRBJ gene) were used in first-round PCR. TCRdb processed the multiplex PCR reads anew with MiXCR; each CDR3 protein has one entry. The sample includes more than 12,000 distinct CDR3 sequences, 35% to 40% of them seen just once. This clonotype was seen a handful of times. One base separates it from a far larger clone, so it is likely a read error.

The source of this sequence is a donor aged 50 or older with non-small cell lung cancer. The starting material was PBMCs, obtained before or after stereotactic body radiation therapy (not recorded which). The V call is TRBV6-1, the J call TRBJ1-6, with TRBD1 matching 7 bases. The CDR3 protein is CASSHGWDSHNSPLHF. The CDR3 DNA sequence: TGTGCCAGCAGTCACGGATGGGACAGCCATAATTCACCCCTCCACTTT.